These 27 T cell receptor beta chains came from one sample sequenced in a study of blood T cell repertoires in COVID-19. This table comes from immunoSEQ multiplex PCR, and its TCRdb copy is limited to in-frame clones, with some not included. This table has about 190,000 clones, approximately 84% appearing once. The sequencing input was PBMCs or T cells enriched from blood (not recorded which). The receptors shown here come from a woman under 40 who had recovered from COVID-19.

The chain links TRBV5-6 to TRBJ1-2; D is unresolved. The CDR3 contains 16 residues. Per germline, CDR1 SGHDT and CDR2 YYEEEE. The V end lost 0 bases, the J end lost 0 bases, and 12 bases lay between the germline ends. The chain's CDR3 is CASSLGWRASNYGYTF. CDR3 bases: TGTGCCAGCAGCTTGGGGTGGCGGGCCTCTAACTATGGCTACACCTTC.

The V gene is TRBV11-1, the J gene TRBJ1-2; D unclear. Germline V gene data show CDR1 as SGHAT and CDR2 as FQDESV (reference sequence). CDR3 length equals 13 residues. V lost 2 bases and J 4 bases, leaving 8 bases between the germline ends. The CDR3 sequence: CASSLPFSYGYTF. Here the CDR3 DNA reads TGTGCCAGCAGCTTACCCTTCTCCTATGGCTACACCTTC.

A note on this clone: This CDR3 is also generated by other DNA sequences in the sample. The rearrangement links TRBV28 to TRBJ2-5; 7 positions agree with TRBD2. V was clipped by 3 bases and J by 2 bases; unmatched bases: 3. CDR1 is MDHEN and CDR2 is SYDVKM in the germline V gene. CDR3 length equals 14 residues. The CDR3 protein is CASSLSSGQETQYF. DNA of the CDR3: TGTGCCAGCAGTTTGAGTAGCGGGCAAGAGACCCAGTACTTC.

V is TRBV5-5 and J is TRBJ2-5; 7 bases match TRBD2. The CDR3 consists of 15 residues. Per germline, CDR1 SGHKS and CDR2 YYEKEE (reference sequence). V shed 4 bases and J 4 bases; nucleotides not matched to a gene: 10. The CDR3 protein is CASSGIRGVVETQYF. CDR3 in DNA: TGTGCCAGCAGCGGGATACGGGGGGTGGTAGAGACCCAGTACTTC.

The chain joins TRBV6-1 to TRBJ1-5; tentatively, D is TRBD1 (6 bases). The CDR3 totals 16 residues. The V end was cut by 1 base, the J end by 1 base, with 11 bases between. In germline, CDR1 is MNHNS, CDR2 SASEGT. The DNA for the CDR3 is TGTGCCAGCAGTGAAGGGGGAGGGGGGAGCAATCAGCCCCAGCATTTT. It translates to CASSEGGGGSNQPQHF.

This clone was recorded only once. The CDR3 here is CASSIRTGDGYTF. The CDR3 DNA reads as TGTGCCAGTAGTATTCGGACAGGGGATGGCTACACCTTC. J is TRBJ1-2 and V is TRBV19, with 9 bases aligning to TRBD1. Trimming cost V 3 bases and J 6 bases; bases outside gene matches: 2. Germline assignment: CDR1 LNHDA and CDR2 SQIVND (reference sequence). This CDR3 contains 13 residues.

CDR3 coding DNA: TGTGCCATCTTTAGGACTAGCGGCAATGAGCAGTTCTTC. Translation gives CAIFRTSGNEQFF. The V gene is TRBV10-3, the J gene TRBJ2-1; 10 nucleotides line up with TRBD2. The junction had 4 bases not matched to a gene; V was cut back by 8 bases and J by 6 bases. The germline CDR1 and CDR2 sequences are ENHRY and SYGVKD. The CDR3 consists of 13 residues.

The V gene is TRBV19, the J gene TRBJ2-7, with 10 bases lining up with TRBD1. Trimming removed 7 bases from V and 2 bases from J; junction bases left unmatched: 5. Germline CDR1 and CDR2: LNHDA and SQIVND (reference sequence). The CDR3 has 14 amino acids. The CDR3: CASTPGQGTYEQYF. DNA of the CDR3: TGTGCCAGTACCCCGGGACAGGGGACCTACGAGCAGTACTTC.

In DNA, the CDR3 is TGTGCCAGCAGCTCCAACCCCTCTAGCGGGGGGGCGATAGATGAGCAGTTCTTC. Residues: CASSSNPSSGGAIDEQFF. The genes are TRBV11-2 and TRBJ2-1, with 12 nucleotides matching TRBD2. After removal of 4 bases from V and 8 bases from J, the junction contained 15 bases not matched to a gene. The germline gives CDR1 SGHAT, CDR2 FQNNGV. The length of the CDR3 is 18 residues. The whole variable domain, remainder taken from reference TRBV11-2 and TRBJ2-1, is EAGVAQSPRYKIIEKRQSVAFWCNPISGHATLYWYQQILGQGPKLLIQFQNNGVVDDSQLPKDRFSAERLKGVDSTLKIQPAKLEDSAVYLCASSSNPSSGGAIDEQFFGPGTRLTVL.

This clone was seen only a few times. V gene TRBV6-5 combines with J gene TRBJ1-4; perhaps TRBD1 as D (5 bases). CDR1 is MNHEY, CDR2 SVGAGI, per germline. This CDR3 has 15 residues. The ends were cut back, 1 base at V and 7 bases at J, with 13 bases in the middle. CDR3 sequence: CASSYWGGDIEKLFF. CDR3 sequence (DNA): TGTGCCAGCAGTTACTGGGGGGGGGATATTGAAAAACTGTTTTTT.

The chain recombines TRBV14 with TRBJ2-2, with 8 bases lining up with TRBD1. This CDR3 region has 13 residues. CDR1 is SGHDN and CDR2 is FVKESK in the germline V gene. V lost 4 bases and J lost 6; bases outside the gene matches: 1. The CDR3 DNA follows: TGTGCCAGCAGCCCGACAGGGGCCGGGGAGCTGTTTTTT. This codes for CASSPTGAGELFF. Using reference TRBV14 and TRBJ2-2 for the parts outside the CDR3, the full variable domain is EAGVTQFPSHSVIEKGQTVTLRCDPISGHDNLYWYRRVMGKEIKFLLHFVKESKQDESGMPNNRFLAERTGGTYSTLKVQPAELEDSGVYFCASSPTGAGELFFGEGSRLTVL.

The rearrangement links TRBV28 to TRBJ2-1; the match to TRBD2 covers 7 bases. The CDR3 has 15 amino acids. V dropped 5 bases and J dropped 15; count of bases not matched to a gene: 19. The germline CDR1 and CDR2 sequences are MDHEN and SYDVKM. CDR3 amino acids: CASSLGSVGGDSMFF. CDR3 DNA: TGTGCCAGCAGTCTGGGGTCGGTGGGAGGGGATAGTATGTTCTTC.

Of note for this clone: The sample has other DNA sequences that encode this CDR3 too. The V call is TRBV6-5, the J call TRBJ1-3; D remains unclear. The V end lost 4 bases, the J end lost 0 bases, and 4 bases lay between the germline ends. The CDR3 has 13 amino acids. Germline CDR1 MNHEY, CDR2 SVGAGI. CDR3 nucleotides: TGTGCCAGCAGTTCCGGCTCTGGAAACACCATATATTTT. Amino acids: CASSSGSGNTIYF.

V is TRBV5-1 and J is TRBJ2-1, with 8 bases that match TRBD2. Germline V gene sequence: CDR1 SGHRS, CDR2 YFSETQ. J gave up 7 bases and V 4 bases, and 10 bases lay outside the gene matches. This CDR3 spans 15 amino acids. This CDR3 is CASSPGTRRINEQFF. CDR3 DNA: TGCGCCAGCAGCCCCGGGACTAGACGTATTAATGAGCAGTTCTTC.

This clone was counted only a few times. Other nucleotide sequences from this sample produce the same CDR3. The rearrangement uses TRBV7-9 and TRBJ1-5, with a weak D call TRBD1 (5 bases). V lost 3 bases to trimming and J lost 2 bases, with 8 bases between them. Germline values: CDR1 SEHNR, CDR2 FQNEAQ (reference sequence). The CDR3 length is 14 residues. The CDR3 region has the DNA TGTGCCAGCAGCTTGGGGCAGGGCAATCAGCCCCAGCATTTT. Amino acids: CASSLGQGNQPQHF.

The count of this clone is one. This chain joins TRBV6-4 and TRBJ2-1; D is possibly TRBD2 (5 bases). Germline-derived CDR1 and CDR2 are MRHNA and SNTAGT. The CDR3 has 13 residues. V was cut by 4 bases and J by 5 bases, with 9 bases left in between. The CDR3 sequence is CASSGEADNEQFF. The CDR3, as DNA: TGTGCCAGCAGTGGTGAAGCGGACAATGAGCAGTTCTTC.

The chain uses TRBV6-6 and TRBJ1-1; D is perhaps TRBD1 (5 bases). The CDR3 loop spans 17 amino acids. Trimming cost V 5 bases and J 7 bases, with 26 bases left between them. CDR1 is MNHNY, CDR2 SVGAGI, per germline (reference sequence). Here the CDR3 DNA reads TGTGCCAGCAGTAGATTTAGGACAAGCGCTAGTTCTGGTGAAGCTTTCTTT. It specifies CASSRFRTSASSGEAFF.

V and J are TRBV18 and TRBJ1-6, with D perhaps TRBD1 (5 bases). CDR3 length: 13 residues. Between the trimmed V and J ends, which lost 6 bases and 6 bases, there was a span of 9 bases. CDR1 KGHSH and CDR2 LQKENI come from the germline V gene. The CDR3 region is CASSQGINSPLHF. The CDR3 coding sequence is TGTGCCAGCTCCCAGGGAATTAATTCACCCCTCCACTTT. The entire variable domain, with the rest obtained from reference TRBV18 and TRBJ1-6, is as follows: NAGVMQNPRHLVRRRGQEARLRCSPMKGHSHVYWYRQLPEEGLKFMVYLQKENIIDESGMPKERFSAEFPKEGPSILRIQQVVRGDSAAYFCASSQGINSPLHFGNGTRLTVT.

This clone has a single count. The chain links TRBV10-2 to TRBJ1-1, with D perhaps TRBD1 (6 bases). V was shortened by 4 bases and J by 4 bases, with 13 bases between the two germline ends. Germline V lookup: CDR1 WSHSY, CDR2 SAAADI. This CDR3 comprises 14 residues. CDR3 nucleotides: TGCGCCAGCAGTGTCCCAGGGGTAGGCACTGAAGCTTTCTTT. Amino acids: CASSVPGVGTEAFF.

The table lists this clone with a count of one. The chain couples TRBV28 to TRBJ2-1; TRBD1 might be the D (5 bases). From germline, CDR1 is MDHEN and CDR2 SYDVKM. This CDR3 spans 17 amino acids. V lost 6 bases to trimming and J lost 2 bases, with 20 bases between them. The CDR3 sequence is CASSSPTGAVTYNEQFF. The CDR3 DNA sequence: TGTGCCAGCAGCTCACCGACTGGGGCCGTGACCTACAATGAGCAGTTCTTC.

CDR3 nucleotide sequence: TGTGCCAGCAGTTCCAGGGGCGGCAGTTCACCCCTCCACTTT. Translating it yields CASSSRGGSSPLHF. This chain joins TRBV7-3 and TRBJ1-6, with TRBD1 as a possible D gene (6 bases). This CDR3 comprises 14 residues. The V end was cut by 6 bases, the J end by 9 bases, with 15 bases between. Germline V gene lookup returns CDR1 SGHTA and CDR2 FQGTGA.

CDR3 amino acids: CASSVVAGVPGELFF. CDR3 DNA sequence: TGTGCCAGCAGCGTAGTTGCGGGGGTCCCCGGGGAGCTGTTTTTT. This chain uses TRBV9 with TRBJ2-2; 7 bases line up with TRBD2. The J segment lost 6 bases and the V segment lost 0 bases, leaving 5 bases of the junction unmatched. CDR1 and CDR2 (germline): SGDLS, YYNGEE. The CDR3 is 15 amino acids.

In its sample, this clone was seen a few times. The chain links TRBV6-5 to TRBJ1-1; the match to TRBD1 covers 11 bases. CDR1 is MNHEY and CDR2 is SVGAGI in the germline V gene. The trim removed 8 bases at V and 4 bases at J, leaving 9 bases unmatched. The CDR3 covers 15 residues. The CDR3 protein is CASRPGTGGVTEAFF. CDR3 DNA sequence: TGTGCCAGCCGCCCTGGGACAGGGGGAGTCACTGAAGCTTTCTTT.

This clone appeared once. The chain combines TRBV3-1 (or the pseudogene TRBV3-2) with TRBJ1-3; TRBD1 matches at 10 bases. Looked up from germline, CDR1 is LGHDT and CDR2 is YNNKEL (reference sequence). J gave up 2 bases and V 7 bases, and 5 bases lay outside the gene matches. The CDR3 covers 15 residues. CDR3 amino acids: CASNAGQGAGNTIYF. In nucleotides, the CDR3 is TGTGCCAGCAACGCCGGACAGGGGGCTGGAAACACCATATATTTT.

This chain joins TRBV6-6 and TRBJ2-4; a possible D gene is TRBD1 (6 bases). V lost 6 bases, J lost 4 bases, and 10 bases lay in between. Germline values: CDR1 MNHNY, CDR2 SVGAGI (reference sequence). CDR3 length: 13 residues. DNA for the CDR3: TGTGCCAGCAGGGACACAGGGAAAAACATTCAGTACTTC. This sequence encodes CASRDTGKNIQYF.

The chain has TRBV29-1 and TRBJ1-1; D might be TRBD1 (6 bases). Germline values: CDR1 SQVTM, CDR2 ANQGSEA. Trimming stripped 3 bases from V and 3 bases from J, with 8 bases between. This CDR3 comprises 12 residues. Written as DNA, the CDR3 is TGCAGCGTTGACACAGGGTACACTGAAGCTTTCTTT. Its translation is CSVDTGYTEAFF.

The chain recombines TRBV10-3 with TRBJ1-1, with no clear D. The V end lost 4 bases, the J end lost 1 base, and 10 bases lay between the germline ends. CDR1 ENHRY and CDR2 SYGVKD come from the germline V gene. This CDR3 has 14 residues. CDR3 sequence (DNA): TGTGCCATCAGTGCGTTGCAGAAGAACACTGAAGCTTTCTTT. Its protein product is CAISALQKNTEAFF.